A selection of T cell receptor beta chains follows, all from one sample in a study of tumor and adjacent non-tumor tissue in lung cancer. MiXCR was run by TCRdb on the multiplex PCR reads, yielding one entry per CDR3 protein. The table lists some 120,000 distinct CDR3 sequences, about 66% of them singletons. The specimen sequenced was lung tumor tissue. These TCRs come from a man aged 30 to 39 with non-small cell lung cancer. CDR3s leave out the opening cysteine and the closing phenylalanine or tryptophan.

J gene,V gene,CDR3 protein
TRBJ2-5,TRBV6-1,ASSEWLGQETQC
TRBJ2-3,TRBV20-1,SARGQGDADTQY
TRBJ2-1,TRBV4-2,ASSLQRWGGGEQF
TRBJ2-7,TRBV6-5,ASGPGQGAGKQY
TRBJ2-5,TRBV5-4,TTSLLGGFQETQY
TRBJ1-2,TRBV11-2,ASSPFGNCGYT
TRBJ1-2,TRBV7-9,ASSLGARTGGGYT
TRBJ2-3,TRBV5-4,ASSTISGGVTDTQY
TRBJ2-1,TRBV5-1,VSSKMPGTANSEQF
TRBJ1-2,TRBV20-1,SARDRGAAPYGYS
TRBJ2-3,TRBV6-1,ARRKWGTSTDTQY
TRBJ2-3,TRBV20-1,CAHTPGTNGNTDTQY
TRBJ1-2,TRBV20-1,SAKDGMGIGYT
TRBJ1-5,TRBV5-6,ASSFRQGDQPLH
TRBJ2-5,TRBV6-5,ASTRKPGGGGPQY
TRBJ2-3,TRBV10-3,AISEGGQGSDTPY
TRBJ2-2,TRBV20-1,SAKGPTGISTGELF
TRBJ2-5,TRBV12-3/TRBV12-4,ASSYLQVVQEIQY
TRBJ1-1,TRBV4-1,ASSPRGGGQKNTEAF
TRBJ2-3,TRBV6-5,ASSLGLAFPDTQY
TRBJ2-4,TRBV5-1,ASSLSSGGIQY
TRBJ2-3,TRBV11-3,ASSFGPNTQY
TRBJ1-2,TRBV7-3,ASSDETGIGYT
TRBJ2-5,TRBV11-3,ANSLFPRLSRAAREETQY
TRBJ2-7,TRBV4-2,ASGQAEGSSYEQY
TRBJ2-7,TRBV20-1,STKGLWNDEQY
TRBJ2-1,TRBV11-2,ASRATSGGGNEQF
TRBJ2-5,TRBV4-1,ASSQDLSQLQETQY
TRBJ1-6,TRBV12-3/TRBV12-4,ASSRTRHNSPLH
TRBJ2-5,TRBV5-6,ASSLVADPRGETQY
TRBJ1-5,TRBV6-2/TRBV6-3,ASSRPFNQPQH
TRBJ2-7,TRBV4-1,ASSQDETGGAYEQY
TRBJ2-7,TRBV20-1,SATKTSGSSYAQY
TRBJ1-2,TRBV6-1,ASNERGLDGYT
TRBJ2-1,TRBV12-3/TRBV12-4,ASMRGGQYNEQF
TRBJ2-2,TRBV4-3,ASSQDARTWNTGELF
TRBJ1-2,TRBV29-1,SAEDIWEGYA
TRBJ2-7,TRBV4-1,TSSQDFLAEQY
TRBJ2-1,TRBV6-1,ASSRDRRDEQF
TRBJ1-1,TRBV7-9,ASSLMINTEAF
TRBJ2-7,TRBV6-5,ASSWSSSGSYEQY
TRBJ2-7,TRBV7-9,ASSPPGQIYEQY
TRBJ2-3,TRBV11-2,ASSLTLASVTDTLY